Below are 16 T cell receptor beta chains sequenced from a single sample in a study of T-cell reconstitution after alpha-beta-depleted transplantation in children. A library of TCRbeta sequences, prepared with unique molecular identifiers, was generated. TCRdb processed the PCR reads anew with MiXCR; each CDR3 protein has one entry. This table holds a few hundred thousand distinct CDR3 sequences, about 9.3% found once. The specimen comprised PBMCs from the stem cell graft donor, sampled from the stem cell graft. The receptor set was obtained from a human donor who donated a stem cell graft to a child with acute lymphoblastic leukemia.

Comments on this clonotype: A clone one base away is much larger, so this may be a read error. This chain links TRBV20-1 with TRBJ2-2, with D perhaps TRBD1 or TRBD2 (5 bases each). The CDR3 spans 16 residues. Germline CDR1 is DFQATT and CDR2 is SNEGSKA (reference sequence). The CDR3 DNA sequence: TGCTGTGCTAGAGGAGCCGGGACGGCGAACACCGGGGAGCTGTTTTTT. Translating it yields CCARGAGTANTGELFF.

The chain has TRBV4-3 and TRBJ2-5; no reliable D call. V was trimmed by 8 bases and J by 2 bases, leaving 12 bases between them. Germline values: CDR1 LGHNA, CDR2 YSLEER. The CDR3 spans 13 residues. CDR3 sequence (DNA): TGCGCCAGCCGAACCCACAGACAAGAGACCCAGTACTTC. Protein product: CASRTHRQETQYF.

This clonotype was found a few times. The CDR3 loop reads CASRLRQGYTDTQYF. As DNA, the CDR3 is TGTGCCAGCAGACTCCGACAGGGATACACAGATACGCAGTATTTT. V gene TRBV6-2 or TRBV6-3 combines with J gene TRBJ2-3; 7 bases are a match to TRBD1. Germline trimming cut 6 bases from V and 2 bases from J; bases unmatched to any gene: 8. Per the germline V gene, CDR1 is MNHEY and CDR2 is SVGEGT. This CDR3 is built from 15 residues.

Only a few counts were recorded for this clonotype. The chain has TRBV12-3 or TRBV12-4 and TRBJ1-6; D uncertain. Trimming pared 3 bases from V and 8 bases from J, leaving 5 bases between. This CDR3 has 12 residues. For the CDR3, the DNA is TGTGCCAGCAGTTTTCTTGATTCACCCCTCCACTTT. It yields the protein CASSFLDSPLHF.

The rearrangement uses TRBV10-3 and TRBJ2-5; D is perhaps TRBD1 (6 bases). CDR1 and CDR2 from the germline V gene are ENHRY and SYGVKD. Trimming pared 3 bases from V and 3 bases from J, leaving 14 bases between. The CDR3 has 15 amino acids. CDR3 in amino acids: CAISDSGAGEETQYF. The DNA of the CDR3 is TGTGCCATCAGTGATTCAGGGGCTGGTGAAGAGACCCAGTACTTC.

This chain links TRBV7-9 with TRBJ2-5; TRBD1 aligns across 10 bases. With V trimmed by 5 bases and J by 4 bases, 4 bases remained unmatched. The CDR3 consists of 14 residues. Germline CDR1 and CDR2: SEHNR and FQNEAQ (reference sequence). The CDR3 sequence: CASSLRDRGETQYF. The CDR3 nucleotides are TGTGCCAGCAGCCTACGGGACAGGGGAGAGACCCAGTACTTC. The variable domain in full, with the rest retrieved from reference TRBV7-9 and TRBJ2-5, is DTGVSQNPRHKITKRGQNVTFRCDPISEHNRLYWYRQTLGQGPEFLTYFQNEAQLEKSRLLSDRFSAERPKGSFSTLEIQRTEQGDSAMYLCASSLRDRGETQYFGPGTRLLVL.

This clonotype was recorded many times. The chain links TRBV7-2 to TRBJ2-5; a possible D gene is TRBD2 (6 bases). CDR3 length: 15 amino acids. The V and J ends lost 5 bases and 3 bases respectively, with 16 bases between them. CDR1 is SGHTA and CDR2 is FQGNSA in the germline V gene. CDR3 residues: CASSDNYGGEETQYF. CDR3 coding DNA: TGTGCCAGCAGCGACAATTATGGCGGGGAAGAGACCCAGTACTTC.

This clonotype was recorded many times. The CDR3 region has the DNA TGTGCCAGCACGGCCGGGGATAAGCGCGAGCAGTACTTC. Translation gives CASTAGDKREQYF. The chain recombines TRBV6-1 with TRBJ2-7, with D maybe TRBD2 (5 bases). The germline V and J ends were trimmed by 7 bases and 6 bases, with 16 bases remaining between them. The CDR3 is 13 amino acids. In germline, CDR1 is MNHNS, CDR2 SASEGT.

This clonotype was counted only a few times. This chain connects TRBV9 to TRBJ2-5; D is tentatively TRBD1 or TRBD2 (6 bases each). Trimming shortened V by 1 base and J by 5 bases, and 9 bases separated the two germline ends. This CDR3 has 13 amino acids. Germline V gene data show CDR1 as SGDLS and CDR2 as YYNGEE. For the CDR3, the DNA is TGTGCCAGCAGCGTACAGGGGAGGGAGACCCAGTACTTC. This codes for CASSVQGRETQYF.

This clonotype has just a few counts. This chain links TRBV9 with TRBJ1-4, with 8 nucleotides matching TRBD1. The junction had 3 bases not matched to a gene; V was cut back by 2 bases and J by 3 bases. Germline CDR1 is SGDLS and CDR2 is YYNGEE. The CDR3 spans 15 residues. In DNA form, the CDR3 reads TGTGCCAGCAGCGTTACAGGGGGAGCTAATGAAAAACTGTTTTTT. It is translated as CASSVTGGANEKLFF.

This clonotype was recorded many times. This chain links TRBV5-1 with TRBJ2-1; 12 nucleotides align to TRBD2. The V gene's germline CDR1 is SGHRS and CDR2 YFSETQ. The CDR3 runs 13 residues. With 4 bases clipped from V and 14 bases from J, the junction kept 7 bases outside the gene matches. The CDR3 nucleotides read TGCGCCAGCAGCCAAGGGACTAGCGGGTTTAAGTTCTTC. Protein product: CASSQGTSGFKFF.

This clonotype was seen just once. This chain links TRBV30 with TRBJ1-1; no clear D. Between the trimmed V and J ends, which lost 3 bases and 1 base, there was a span of 9 bases. Germline V gene sequence: CDR1 GTSNPN, CDR2 SVGIG (reference sequence). This CDR3 comprises 13 residues. CDR3 region: CAWSLGRNTEAFF. CDR3 DNA: TGTGCCTGGAGCCTAGGTAGGAACACTGAAGCTTTCTTT.

In its sample, this clonotype was seen many times. The chain links TRBV20-1 to TRBJ2-2, with TRBD1 identical over 9 bases. This CDR3 is built from 16 residues. Germline V gene sequence: CDR1 DFQATT, CDR2 SNEGSKA (reference sequence). Unmatched junction bases numbered 5, after V lost 0 bases and J lost 3 bases. Here the CDR3 reads CSARDLTGGHTGELFF. The CDR3 coding sequence is TGCAGTGCTAGAGATCTAACAGGGGGCCACACCGGGGAGCTGTTTTTT.

This chain links TRBV7-9 with TRBJ1-2; perhaps TRBD1 as D (6 bases). The CDR3 totals 15 residues. Germline V gene lookup returns CDR1 SEHNR and CDR2 FQNEAQ (reference sequence). V shed 5 bases and J shed 0 bases, with 13 bases lying between them. The CDR3 nucleotides are TGTGCCAGCAGCCATACAGGGCCTTCTAACTATGGCTACACCTTC. Its translation is CASSHTGPSNYGYTF.

The chain recombines TRBV5-1 with TRBJ1-2; TRBD1 is a possible D gene (6 bases). V dropped 4 bases and J dropped 1 base, with 23 bases sitting between them. This CDR3 contains 18 residues. Germline loops: CDR1 SGHRS, CDR2 YFSETQ. CDR3 nucleotides: TGCGCCAGCAGCGCAGAAACAGGGATTGAGTTGGGTAACTATGGCTACACCTTC. This gives the protein CASSAETGIELGNYGYTF.

A few counts support this clonotype. This chain links TRBV10-3 with TRBJ2-5; D perhaps matches TRBD1 (6 bases). V lost 5 bases and J lost 1, with 11 bases in between. Per germline, CDR1 ENHRY and CDR2 SYGVKD. The CDR3 runs 14 residues. CDR3 sequence: CAISPWDIQETQYF. The CDR3, as DNA: TGTGCCATCAGTCCCTGGGACATCCAAGAGACCCAGTACTTC.